The following is a T cell receptor (beta chain) sequence with its context. Its antigen is currently not known. No base qualities exist here, and no much larger clone lies one base off it. Library method: 5' RACE. Data came from a NextSeq 500. To correct for sequencing error and PCR bias, the TCR library protocol tagged individual cDNA molecules with unique molecular identifiers. Both TCR alpha and beta chains were sequenced, and tight co-correlation was observed between alpha and beta sequence abundances in each sample. For the original study's pipeline: Decombinator V4 was used to annotate the V gene, J gene and CDR3 of the TCR sequences. Expanded TCRs were defined as changing significantly between any two time points under a Poisson model with p below 0.0001. TCR abundances were normalised to the total number of TCRs sequenced per sample and were expressed as counts per million. MAIT TCRs were defined by TRAV1-2 paired with TRAJ12, TRAJ20 or TRAJ33, and iNKT TCRs by TRAV10 paired with TRAJ18. A search of VDJdb, accessed on 1 November 2021, was run for TCRs annotated to CMV, EBV and SARS-CoV-2, with TCRs annotated for multiple antigens excluded. Clones were called with MiXCR by TCRdb after fastp trimmed the public reads at Q25, and only in-frame beta chains were retained. Rows merge per CDR3 protein into single entries with the most common DNA and genes. The V and J calls reflect TCRdb's pipeline rather than the authors' work. The sample table lists over 50,000 distinct CDR3 sequences, 8% to 10% of them with a count of one. The top ten clonotypes cover around 4% of the sample.

The data were taken from a study of early T cells in non-severe SARS-CoV-2 infection (dated by TCRdb to the early 2020s). General notes on the study: TCR sequencing used bulk RNA from unsorted whole blood, so alpha and beta chains could not be paired.

The CDR3, cysteine through phenylalanine, is 24 amino acids long. The retained sequence is limited to the CDR3, 72 bases, with the frame set at the first base. Summary of the overall study and its limitations: VDJdb matching was skewed toward anti-spike CD8 responses and likely underestimated virus-specific expansions, missing private and CD4 specificities.

A case-control design nested within a healthcare worker cohort in London, UK, was used, with weekly nasopharyngeal swab PCR tests and blood sampling performed. Healthcare workers were recruited between 23 and 31 March 2020, during the week of the UK lockdown, and were followed weekly for up to about 15 weeks. This sequence originates from an adult who was a healthcare worker with PCR-confirmed SARS-CoV-2 infection or an uninfected control (not recorded which). This receptor chain uses TRBV12-2 and TRBJ1-4; the table's D gene call, TRBD1, was not cross checked with the DNA. TRBV12-2 is a recognized pseudogene. Sequencing was carried out using whole blood. Here the CDR3 is given as CASRLRGQGATGNPSAATNEKLFF. Here is the DNA: TGTGCAAGTCGCTTACGGGGGCAAGGAGCCACAGGGAATCCGTCGGCTGCAACTAATGAAAAACTGTTTTTT.